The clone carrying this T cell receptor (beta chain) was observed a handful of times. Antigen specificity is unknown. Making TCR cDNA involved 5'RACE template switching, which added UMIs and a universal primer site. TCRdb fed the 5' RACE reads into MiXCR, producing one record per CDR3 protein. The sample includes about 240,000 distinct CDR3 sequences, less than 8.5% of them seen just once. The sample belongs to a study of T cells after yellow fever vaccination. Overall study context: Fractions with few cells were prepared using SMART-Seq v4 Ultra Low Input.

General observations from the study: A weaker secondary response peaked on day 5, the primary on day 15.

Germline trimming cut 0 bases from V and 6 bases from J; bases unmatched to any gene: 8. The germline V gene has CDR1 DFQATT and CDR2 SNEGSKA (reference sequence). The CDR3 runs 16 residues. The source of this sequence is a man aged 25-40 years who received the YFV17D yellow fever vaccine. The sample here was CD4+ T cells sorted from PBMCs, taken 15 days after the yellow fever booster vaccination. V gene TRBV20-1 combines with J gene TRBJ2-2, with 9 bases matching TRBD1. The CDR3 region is CSARDPRTGEAGELFF. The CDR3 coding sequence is TGCAGTGCTAGAGATCCCCGGACAGGGGAGGCCGGGGAGCTGTTTTTT.